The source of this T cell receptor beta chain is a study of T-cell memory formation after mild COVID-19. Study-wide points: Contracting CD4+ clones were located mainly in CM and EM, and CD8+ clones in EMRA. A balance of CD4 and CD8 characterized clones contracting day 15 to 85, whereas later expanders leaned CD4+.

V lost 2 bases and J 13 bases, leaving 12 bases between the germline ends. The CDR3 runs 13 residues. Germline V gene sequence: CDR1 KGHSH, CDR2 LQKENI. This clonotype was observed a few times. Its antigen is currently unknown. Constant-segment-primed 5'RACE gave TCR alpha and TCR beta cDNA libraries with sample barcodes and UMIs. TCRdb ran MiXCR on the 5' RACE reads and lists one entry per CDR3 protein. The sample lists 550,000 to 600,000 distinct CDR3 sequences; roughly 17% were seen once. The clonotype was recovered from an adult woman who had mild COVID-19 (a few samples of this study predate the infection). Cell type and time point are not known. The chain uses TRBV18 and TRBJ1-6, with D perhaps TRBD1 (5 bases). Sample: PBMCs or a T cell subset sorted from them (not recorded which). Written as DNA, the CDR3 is TGTGCCAGCTCACCAAGGGGTGACAGCCCCCTCCACTTT. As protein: CASSPRGDSPLHF.